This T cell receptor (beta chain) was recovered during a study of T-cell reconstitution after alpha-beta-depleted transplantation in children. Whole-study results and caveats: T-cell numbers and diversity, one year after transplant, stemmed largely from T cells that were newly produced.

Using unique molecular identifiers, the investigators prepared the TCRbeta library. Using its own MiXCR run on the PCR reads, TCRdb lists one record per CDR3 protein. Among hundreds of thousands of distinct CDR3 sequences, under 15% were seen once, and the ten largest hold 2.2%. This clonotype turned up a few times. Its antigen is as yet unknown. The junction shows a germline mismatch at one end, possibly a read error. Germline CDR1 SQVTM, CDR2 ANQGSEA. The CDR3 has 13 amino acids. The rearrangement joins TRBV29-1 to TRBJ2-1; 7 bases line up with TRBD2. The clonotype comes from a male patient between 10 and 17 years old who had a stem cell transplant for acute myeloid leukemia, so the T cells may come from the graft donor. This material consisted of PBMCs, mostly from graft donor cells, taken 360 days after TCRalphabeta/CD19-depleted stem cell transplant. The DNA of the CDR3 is TGCAGCGCTGAAGGACTAGGCGGCTATGAGCAGTTCTTC. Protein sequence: CSAEGLGGYEQFF.